The 22 T cell receptor beta chains in this list originate from one sample, sequenced in a study of brain T cells in children with intractable seizures. TCRdb's table, derived via immunoSEQ multiplex PCR, lists solely in-frame clones and lacks some. Of fewer than 85,000 clones listed, more than 85% are singletons. The material was peripheral blood, obtained at surgery. These receptors were obtained from a boy younger than two with tuberous sclerosis and intractable seizures.

This chain uses TRBV3-1 (or the pseudogene TRBV3-2) with TRBJ2-2; D perhaps matches TRBD1 (6 bases). The CDR3 runs to 17 residues. The germline CDR1 and CDR2 sequences are LGHDT and YNNKEL (reference sequence). With 4 bases removed from V and 0 bases from J, the gap between germline ends came to 15 bases. CDR3 protein: CASSPSRGNANTGELFF. The CDR3 nucleotides read TGTGCCAGCAGCCCGTCCAGGGGTAACGCGAACACCGGGGAGCTGTTTTTT.

The V and J genes are TRBV20-1 and TRBJ2-7; D ambiguous. V was cut by 5 bases and J by 5 bases, with 7 bases left in between. The CDR3 consists of 10 residues. The germline V gene encodes CDR1 DFQATT and CDR2 SNEGSKA (reference sequence). The CDR3 loop is CSAETHEQYF. The CDR3 DNA reads as TGCAGTGCTGAGACCCACGAGCAGTACTTC.

The rearrangement links TRBV7-3 to TRBJ2-3, with D tentatively TRBD2 (6 bases). Germline V lookup: CDR1 SGHTA, CDR2 FQGTGA. The CDR3 has 14 residues. The ends were cut back, 4 bases at V and 0 bases at J, with 8 bases in the middle. The CDR3 DNA is TGTGCCAGCAGCTCGGGACTGAGCACAGATACGCAGTATTTT. Amino acid sequence: CASSSGLSTDTQYF. Full variable domain (missing parts from reference TRBV7-3 and TRBJ2-3): GAGVSQTPSNKVTEKGKYVELRCDPISGHTALYWYRQSLGQGPEFLIYFQGTGAADDSGLPNDRFFAVRPEGSVSTLKIQRTERGDSAVYLCASSSGLSTDTQYFGPGTRLTVL.

The rearrangement links TRBV4-2 to TRBJ2-7; D is possibly TRBD1 or TRBD2 (5 bases each). The germline V gene encodes CDR1 LGHNA and CDR2 YNFKEQ. CDR3 length: 17 residues. Between the trimmed V and J ends, which lost 4 bases and 0 bases, there was a span of 19 bases. The CDR3 sequence: CASSLAPPGRISYEQYF. CDR3 sequence (DNA): TGTGCCAGCAGCCTGGCACCTCCGGGACGGATCTCCTACGAGCAGTACTTC.

The V and J genes are TRBV13 and TRBJ2-5, with D possibly matching TRBD2 (5 bases). Germline V lookup: CDR1 PRHDT, CDR2 FYEKMQ (reference sequence). The CDR3 totals 14 residues. Trimming removed 2 bases from V and 5 bases from J, with 12 bases in between. CDR3 in DNA: TGTGCCAGCAGCTTATTCACTAGTATGGAGACCCAGTACTTC. Amino acid sequence: CASSLFTSMETQYF.

The chain carries TRBV19 and TRBJ1-2; D is possibly TRBD1 (5 bases). The germline V gene encodes CDR1 LNHDA and CDR2 SQIVND (reference sequence). The CDR3 has 15 amino acids. Trimming took off 2 bases at V and 5 bases at J, with 15 bases between the two ends. The CDR3 spells CASSISSGTAYGYTF. In DNA form, the CDR3 reads TGTGCCAGTAGTATATCCTCCGGGACCGCGTATGGCTACACCTTC.

This chain joins TRBV5-1 and TRBJ2-2, with a weak D call TRBD1 (5 bases). The germline CDR1 and CDR2 sequences are SGHRS and YFSETQ. Between the trimmed V and J ends, which lost 4 bases and 7 bases, there was a span of 14 bases. This CDR3 has 14 amino acids. The CDR3 sequence: CASSGGHEGGELFF. The DNA of the CDR3 is TGCGCCAGCAGCGGTGGACACGAAGGCGGGGAGCTGTTTTTT.

J is TRBJ2-3 and V is TRBV9; 12 positions match TRBD2. V was clipped by 1 base and J by 3 bases; unmatched bases: 6. The CDR3 contains 17 residues. The germline CDR1 and CDR2 sequences are SGDLS and YYNGEE. The CDR3 sequence is CASSVSLAGGPTDTQYF. The CDR3 region has the DNA TGTGCCAGCAGCGTAAGCCTAGCGGGGGGGCCGACAGATACGCAGTATTTT.

This clone was seen a single time. The chain is built from TRBV9 and TRBJ1-6, with 10 positions matching TRBD1. The junction had 3 bases not matched to a gene; V was cut back by 2 bases and J by 10 bases. The CDR3 is 14 residues long. Looked up from germline, CDR1 is SGDLS and CDR2 is YYNGEE. CDR3 sequence (DNA): TGTGCCAGCAGCGTTGAGACAGGGGGCTCACCCCTCCACTTT. Translated, it gives CASSVETGGSPLHF.

The chain combines TRBV13 with TRBJ1-1; 7 nucleotides line up with TRBD1. This CDR3 region has 15 residues. Germline loops: CDR1 PRHDT, CDR2 FYEKMQ (reference sequence). The V segment lost 2 bases and the J segment 5 bases; nucleotides outside the gene matches: 8. The CDR3 is CASSLQGGEGTEAFF. The DNA of the CDR3 is TGTGCCAGCAGCTTACAAGGGGGCGAAGGGACTGAAGCTTTCTTT.

The V gene is TRBV11-2, the J gene TRBJ2-5, with 9 bases that match TRBD1. Unmatched junction bases numbered 6, after V lost 5 bases and J lost 2 bases. The CDR3 runs 15 residues. Per germline, CDR1 SGHAT and CDR2 FQNNGV. CDR3 region: CASSDRGDPQETQYF. CDR3 in DNA: TGTGCCAGCAGCGACAGGGGGGATCCTCAAGAGACCCAGTACTTC.

The chain uses TRBV6-5 and TRBJ1-3; 7 bases agree with TRBD1. Looked up from germline, CDR1 is MNHEY and CDR2 is SVGAGI. This CDR3 has 15 residues. With V trimmed by 7 bases and J by 0 bases, 6 bases remained unmatched. CDR3 loop: CASIWGQNSGNTIYF. The CDR3 DNA reads as TGTGCCAGCATTTGGGGACAGAACTCTGGAAACACCATATATTTT.

The chain is built from TRBV7-9 and TRBJ1-1; D gene uncertain. The CDR3 length is 14 residues. Germline V gene data show CDR1 as SEHNR and CDR2 as FQNEAQ (reference sequence). Trimming took 6 bases from V and 1 from J, leaving 12 bases between them. CDR3 protein: CASRPPNGNTEAFF. CDR3 nucleotides: TGTGCCAGCAGACCCCCTAACGGGAACACTGAAGCTTTCTTT.

The rearrangement joins TRBV6-5 to TRBJ1-2; D is uncertain. This CDR3 has 14 amino acids. Trimming removed 8 bases at V and 2 bases at J, with 15 bases between. CDR1 and CDR2 (germline): MNHEY, SVGAGI. CDR3 nucleotide sequence: TGTGCCAGCGGAGTGGCAGGCACGAACTATGGCTACACCTTC. Its translation: CASGVAGTNYGYTF.

This chain uses TRBV19 with TRBJ2-7; D may be TRBD2 (6 bases). V was pared by 1 base and J by 0 bases, with 7 bases between. The CDR3 covers 14 residues. The germline CDR1 and CDR2 sequences are LNHDA and SQIVND (reference sequence). The CDR3 nucleotides read TGTGCCAGTAGTATAGCGGGGGACTCCTACGAGCAGTACTTC. This translates into CASSIAGDSYEQYF.

The chain has TRBV5-4 and TRBJ1-2, with 9 nucleotides matching TRBD1. This CDR3 contains 15 residues. V trimming: 3 bases; J trimming: 6 bases; junction bases outside the gene matches: 9. The germline V gene has CDR1 SGHNT and CDR2 YYREEE (reference sequence). The CDR3 loop is CASSWHRGLENGYTF. CDR3 in DNA: TGTGCCAGCAGCTGGCACAGGGGGCTAGAAAATGGCTACACCTTC. The full variable domain, rest sourced from reference TRBV5-4 and TRBJ1-2, is ETGVTQSPTHLIKTRGQQVTLRCSSQSGHNTVSWYQQALGQGPQFIFQYYREEENGRGNFPPRFSGLQFPNYSSELNVNALELDDSALYLCASSWHRGLENGYTFGSGTRLTVV.

The chain has TRBV7-9 and TRBJ1-5; D not resolved. V lost 2 bases to trimming and J lost 3 bases, with 8 bases between them. Germline-derived CDR1 and CDR2 are SEHNR and FQNEAQ (reference sequence). This CDR3 region has 14 residues. As DNA, the CDR3 is TGTGCCAGCAGCTTAAGGGAAAACAATCAGCCCCAGCATTTT. Amino acids: CASSLRENNQPQHF.

The J gene is TRBJ2-1, the V gene TRBV19; D gene unclear. Germline lookup yields CDR1 LNHDA and CDR2 SQIVND (reference sequence). Trimming removed 1 base at V and 9 bases at J, with 13 bases between. This CDR3 region has 14 residues. The DNA of the CDR3 is TGTGCCAGTAGTATAGTAAGACTTTCTCCTGAGCAGTTCTTC. Translated, it gives CASSIVRLSPEQFF.

V gene TRBV2 combines with J gene TRBJ2-7, with 8 bases lining up with TRBD2. V gave up 5 bases and J gave up 5 bases; unmatched junction bases: 11. The CDR3 totals 15 residues. CDR1 and CDR2 (germline): SNHLY, FYNNEI. DNA for the CDR3: TGTGCCAGCAGTCCAATAAGCGGGAGAGGGAACGAGCAGTACTTC. Residues: CASSPISGRGNEQYF.

The rearrangement links TRBV27 to TRBJ1-5, with D unclear. The germline gives CDR1 MNHEY, CDR2 SMNVEV (reference sequence). The CDR3 covers 15 residues. V lost 0 bases to trimming and J lost 5 bases, with 11 bases between them. The CDR3 protein is CASSLSRSSHQPQHF. CDR3 DNA: TGTGCCAGCAGTTTATCCAGAAGTTCCCATCAGCCCCAGCATTTT.

This chain joins TRBV9 and TRBJ2-1; 8 nucleotides match TRBD2. Per the germline V gene, CDR1 is SGDLS and CDR2 is YYNGEE. The trim removed 4 bases at V and 4 bases at J, leaving 7 bases unmatched. The CDR3 loop spans 15 amino acids. This CDR3 is CASSPRQRGYNEQFF. CDR3 nucleotides: TGTGCCAGCAGCCCCCGCCAGCGGGGGTACAATGAGCAGTTCTTC.

The chain combines TRBV19 with TRBJ2-7, with D maybe TRBD2 (5 bases). The V end lost 8 bases, the J end lost 2 bases, and 10 bases lay between the germline ends. The CDR3 is 12 amino acids. The V gene's germline CDR1 is LNHDA and CDR2 SQIVND (reference sequence). CDR3 nucleotides: TGTGCCAGTTCCGGGAAGACCTACGAGCAGTACTTC. Its translation: CASSGKTYEQYF.